A selection of T cell receptor beta chains follows, all from one sample in a study of shared clonotypes between healthy human individuals. Some clones are missing from TCRdb's copy, which holds only in-frame ones; the method was immunoSEQ multiplex PCR. The profile shows millions of clones, around 90% of them singletons. The sequencing sample was made of naive CD4+ T cells sorted from blood. The receptors were sampled from a man in his late teens or twenties in good health. Each CDR3 is given with its conserved first and last residue. Each record gives: D gene, J gene, CDR3 length, clone size, V gene, CDR3 protein, CDR3 DNA. The D gene is left open where the match is weak. Where a row states a size, it is once, few, many or the class of an expanded clone; other rows omit it.

TRBD1	TRBJ2-7	14	NA	TRBV7-9	CASSLGDRASEQYF	TGTGCCAGCAGCTTAGGGGACAGGGCCTCCGAGCAGTACTTC
NA	TRBJ2-3	14	NA	TRBV5-1	CASSLGASTDTQYF	TGCGCCAGCAGCTTGGGGGCCAGCACAGATACGCAGTATTTT
TRBD1	TRBJ2-6	16	NA	TRBV15	CATYDRGSSGANVLTF	TGTGCCACCTATGACAGGGGGAGTTCTGGGGCCAACGTCCTGACTTTC
NA	TRBJ1-2	16	NA	TRBV9	CASSAHPQGGNYGYTF	TGTGCCAGCAGCGCCCACCCTCAAGGGGGAAACTATGGCTACACCTTC
NA	TRBJ2-1	13	once	TRBV6-6	CASSPGSHNEQFF	TGTGCCAGCAGCCCGGGATCACACAATGAGCAGTTCTTC
NA	TRBJ2-1	13	NA	TRBV11-2	CASSRTSNHEQFF	TGTGCCAGCAGCCGAACTAGTAACCATGAGCAGTTCTTC
TRBD1	TRBJ1-5	16	NA	TRBV23-1	CASSQWGRGSNQPQHF	TGCGCCAGCAGTCAATGGGGCAGGGGGTCCAATCAGCCCCAGCATTTT
NA	TRBJ1-6	13	NA	TRBV10-1	CASSEGGFSPLHF	TGCGCCAGCAGTGAGGGGGGGTTCTCACCCCTCCACTTT
TRBD1	TRBJ1-2	13	NA	TRBV10-3	CAIMGTGPYGYTF	TGTGCCATCATGGGGACAGGACCCTATGGCTACACCTTC
NA	TRBJ2-7	14	NA	TRBV5-1	CASSLEGLVYEQYF	TGCGCCAGCAGCTTGGAAGGGTTGGTCTACGAGCAGTACTTC
TRBD2	TRBJ2-5	19	NA	TRBV11-1	CASSSRLAGNDPTQETQYF	TGTGCCAGCAGCTCGAGACTAGCGGGGAACGACCCCACCCAAGAGACCCAGTACTTC
TRBD2	TRBJ2-3	14	NA	TRBV15	CANLPSGREFSQYF	TGTGCCAACTTACCTAGCGGGAGAGAGTTTTCGCAGTATTTT
NA	TRBJ1-2	12	NA	TRBV5-1	CASSLTGYGYTF	TGCGCCAGCAGTTTGACCGGCTATGGCTACACCTTC
NA	TRBJ1-5	15	NA	TRBV28	CASSQGGGSNQPQHF	TGTGCCAGCAGCCAAGGAGGGGGGAGCAATCAGCCCCAGCATTTT
TRBD1	TRBJ2-7	14	NA	TRBV4-1	CASSQRTGFYEQYF	TGCGCCAGCAGCCAAAGGACAGGCTTTTACGAGCAGTACTTC
NA	TRBJ1-2	14	NA	TRBV7-2	CASSLVGGNYGYTF	TGTGCCAGCAGCTTAGTAGGAGGAAACTATGGCTACACCTTC
NA	TRBJ2-3	11	few	TRBV19	CATERGGTQYF	TGTGCCACAGAGAGGGGGGGTACGCAGTATTTT
NA	TRBJ1-2	13	NA	TRBV29-1	CSVEGPGVGGYTF	TGCAGCGTTGAAGGGCCGGGAGTAGGGGGCTACACCTTC
NA	TRBJ2-3	14	NA	TRBV7-3	CASSLIGSTDTQYF	TGTGCCAGCAGCTTAATAGGGAGCACAGATACGCAGTATTTT
NA	TRBJ1-1	15	few	TRBV18	CASSPQTGAYTEAFF	TGTGCCAGCTCACCCCAGACAGGCGCGTACACTGAAGCTTTCTTT
NA	TRBJ2-4	14	once	TRBV5-8	CASSLGVAKNIQYF	TGTGCCAGCAGCTTGGGGGTAGCCAAAAACATTCAGTACTTC
TRBD1	TRBJ1-1	14	NA	TRBV19	CASIQTGRRTEAFF	TGTGCCAGTATCCAGACAGGGAGGAGAACTGAAGCTTTCTTT
NA	TRBJ1-2	17	NA	TRBV18	CASSPGPQQEIIYGYTF	TGTGCCAGCTCACCAGGTCCTCAACAGGAGATTATCTATGGCTACACCTTC
TRBD1	TRBJ1-2	15	NA	TRBV5-4	CASSSPGQGPYGYTF	TGTGCCAGCAGCAGTCCGGGACAGGGGCCCTATGGCTACACCTTC
NA	TRBJ1-1	12	once	TRBV7-9	CASSLGGPEAFF	TGTGCCAGCAGCTTAGGAGGGCCCGAAGCTTTCTTT
NA	TRBJ2-7	13	NA	TRBV9	CASKGEESHEQYF	TGTGCCAGCAAGGGGGAGGAGTCCCACGAGCAGTACTTC
TRBD2	TRBJ2-7	14	NA	TRBV10-3	CAISVAGGAYEQYF	TGTGCCATCAGTGTAGCGGGTGGCGCCTACGAGCAGTACTTC
TRBD1	TRBJ2-7	15	NA	TRBV30	CAWSEGTGGSYEQYF	TGTGCCTGGAGTGAAGGGACAGGGGGCTCCTACGAGCAGTACTTC
NA	TRBJ2-4	15	NA	TRBV6-1	CASSEPGGAKNIQYF	TGTGCCAGCAGTGAACCCGGTGGAGCCAAAAACATTCAGTACTTC
NA	TRBJ1-1	13	once	TRBV29-1	CSAGAGVGTEAFF	TGCAGCGCCGGTGCCGGGGTGGGGACTGAAGCTTTCTTT
NA	TRBJ2-7	15	once	TRBV6-5	CASSYSSGRNYEQYF	TGTGCCAGCAGTTACTCGAGCGGGCGGAACTACGAGCAGTACTTC
NA	TRBJ2-1	15	NA	TRBV7-2	CASSLAGSPHNEQFF	TGTGCCAGCAGCTTAGCCGGGAGCCCCCACAATGAGCAGTTCTTC
NA	TRBJ2-2	12	few	TRBV10-1	CASSELSGELFF	TGCGCCAGCAGTGAGTTGAGCGGGGAGCTGTTTTTT
NA	TRBJ1-6	15	NA	TRBV5-1	CASSLAGQGFSPLHF	TGCGCCAGCAGCTTGGCCGGTCAGGGGTTTTCACCCCTCCACTTT
NA	TRBJ1-1	14	once	TRBV28	CASSPSRGRTEAFF	TGTGCCAGCAGCCCCAGCAGGGGTCGGACTGAAGCTTTCTTT
NA	TRBJ2-5	16	NA	TRBV6-5	CASSYGPGTTRETQYF	TGTGCCAGCAGTTACGGTCCAGGAACCACGAGAGAGACCCAGTACTTC
NA	TRBJ2-3	11	NA	TRBV12-5	CASGLDDTQYF	TGTGCTAGTGGTTTGGATGATACGCAGTATTTT
TRBD2	TRBJ2-2	15	once	TRBV10-3	CAISLAGEATGELFF	TGTGCCATCAGTTTAGCGGGAGAGGCCACCGGGGAGCTGTTTTTT
TRBD2	TRBJ2-5	15	NA	TRBV11-2	CASSVALAGVETQYF	TGTGCCAGCAGCGTCGCACTAGCGGGAGTAGAGACCCAGTACTTC
NA	TRBJ2-7	15	once	TRBV29-1	CSVIVTGKPNYEQYF	TGCAGCGTCATTGTCACAGGAAAACCAAACTACGAGCAGTACTTC
TRBD2	TRBJ2-5	14	NA	TRBV7-2	CASSLGLAGGTQYF	TGTGCCAGCAGCTTAGGGCTAGCGGGGGGGACCCAGTACTTC
NA	TRBJ2-7	16	NA	TRBV10-3	CAIRGSSPGWEYEQYF	TGTGCCATCAGGGGTTCGTCCCCAGGGTGGGAATACGAGCAGTACTTC
TRBD1	TRBJ1-2	13	NA	TRBV6-1	CASSGGQLYGYTF	TGTGCCAGCAGTGGGGGACAGCTCTATGGCTACACCTTC
TRBD1	TRBJ2-7	14	once	TRBV28	CASRHREDRGEQYF	TGTGCCAGCAGACATCGCGAGGACAGGGGGGAGCAGTACTTC
NA	TRBJ2-1	17	NA	TRBV7-2	CASTFQGGDSSYNEQFF	TGTGCCAGCACCTTCCAGGGGGGGGACAGCTCCTACAATGAGCAGTTCTTC
NA	TRBJ1-3	15	NA	TRBV4-2	CASSQEPSSGNTIYF	TGTGCCAGCAGCCAAGAACCTAGCTCTGGAAACACCATATATTTT
NA	TRBJ2-2	15	once	TRBV28	CASSLRGFDTGELFF	TGTGCCAGCAGCTTACGGGGATTTGACACCGGGGAGCTGTTTTTT
NA	TRBJ1-2	16	NA	TRBV4-3	CASSQGTDFSNYGYTF	TGCGCCAGCAGCCAAGGGACAGACTTTTCCAACTATGGCTACACCTTC
NA	TRBJ2-7	14	NA	TRBV10-3	CAISEQGGSGEQYF	TGTGCCATCAGTGAGCAGGGAGGATCCGGCGAGCAGTACTTC
TRBD1	TRBJ2-2	15	NA	TRBV28	CASSLAGGNTGELFF	TGTGCCAGCAGTTTAGCAGGGGGCAACACCGGGGAGCTGTTTTTT
NA	TRBJ2-3	12	NA	TRBV6-5	CASSQAGHTQYF	TGTGCCAGCAGTCAGGCGGGACATACGCAGTATTTT
TRBD2	TRBJ2-7	12	NA	TRBV10-3	CAILAGSYEQYF	TGTGCCATACTAGCGGGGTCCTACGAGCAGTACTTC
TRBD2	TRBJ2-1	16	NA	TRBV5-1	CASSLTPSGTYNEQFF	TGCGCCAGCAGCTTGACGCCTAGCGGGACCTACAATGAGCAGTTCTTC
NA	TRBJ1-5	15	once	TRBV6-6	CASSYHDSFNQPQHF	TGTGCCAGCAGTTACCACGACAGTTTTAATCAGCCCCAGCATTTT
NA	TRBJ2-7	11	NA	TRBV6-5	CASSSTYEQYF	TGTGCCAGCAGTTCTACCTACGAGCAGTACTTC